These 19 T cell receptor beta chains originate from one sample sequenced in a study of blood T cell repertoires in COVID-19 (dated by TCRdb to 2020 to 2022). Library method: the immunoSEQ multiplex PCR assay. In TCRdb, the immuneACCESS table is reduced to in-frame sequences with V and J assigned. These tables do not hold every clone; where another copy was compared, an unresolved V gene accounts for under half, and the others remain unexplained. The sample table holds a few hundred thousand clones, of which just under 90% were seen once. About 6% of the sample is in the top ten clones. What was sequenced was peripheral blood. The source of these receptors is a woman between 50 and 59 years old with COVID-19, enrolled during active disease.

The chain couples TRBV30 to TRBJ2-7, with D perhaps matching TRBD2 (5 bases). Trimming shortened V by 2 bases and J by 2 bases, and 13 bases separated the two germline ends. The V gene's germline CDR1 is GTSNPN and CDR2 SVGIG (reference sequence). The CDR3 extends over 14 amino acids. This CDR3 is CAWSPLLATYEQYF. As DNA, the CDR3 is TGTGCCTGGAGTCCACTTCTAGCTACCTACGAGCAGTACTTC.

This clone occurred once. V and J are TRBV5-1 and TRBJ1-4; D unresolved. V lost 1 base and J 5 bases, leaving 12 bases between the germline ends. CDR1 is SGHRS, CDR2 YFSETQ, per germline. The CDR3 is 15 residues long. The CDR3 DNA reads as TGCGCCAGCAGCTTGATGGCACCCTGGAATGAAAAACTGTTTTTT. Protein: CASSLMAPWNEKLFF.

The chain carries TRBV7-9 and TRBJ1-5, with TRBD1 as a possible D gene (6 bases). This CDR3 comprises 13 residues. Germline V CDR1 and CDR2: SEHNR, FQNEAQ (reference sequence). Trimming cost V 5 bases and J 5 bases, with 10 bases left between them. The DNA of the CDR3 is TGTGCCAGCAGCCAGGGGTATGATCAGCCCCAGCATTTT. This encodes CASSQGYDQPQHF. The whole variable domain, filled in from reference TRBV7-9 and TRBJ1-5, reads DTGVSQNPRHKITKRGQNVTFRCDPISEHNRLYWYRQTLGQGPEFLTYFQNEAQLEKSRLLSDRFSAERPKGSFSTLEIQRTEQGDSAMYLCASSQGYDQPQHFGDGTRLSIL.

CDR3 in DNA: TGTGCCAGCCGAAGTTGCCTAAGCACAGATACGCAGTATTTT. It specifies CASRSCLSTDTQYF. The chain combines TRBV21-1 with TRBJ2-3; the table gives TRBD2 as D, unverified against the DNA. TRBV21-1 is designated a pseudogene. The CDR3 loop spans 14 amino acids.

The chain has TRBV27 and TRBJ2-1; 9 bases are shared with TRBD2. Germline CDR1 MNHEY, CDR2 SMNVEV (reference sequence). Germline trimming cut 10 bases from V and 3 bases from J; bases unmatched to any gene: 7. The CDR3 runs 14 residues. Written as DNA, the CDR3 is TGTGCCACCGCACTAGCGGGCGTCTACAATGAGCAGTTCTTC. It is translated as CATALAGVYNEQFF.

The chain couples TRBV6-2 or TRBV6-3 to TRBJ1-4; a possible D gene is TRBD1 (5 bases). V lost 2 bases to trimming and J lost 1 base, with 11 bases between them. The CDR3 sequence is 16 residues long. Germline CDR1 is MNHEY and CDR2 is SVGEGT. This chain's CDR3 is CASSYGTGVTNEKLFF. The DNA for the CDR3 is TGTGCCAGCAGTTACGGAACGGGGGTAACTAATGAAAAACTGTTTTTT.

The chain combines TRBV11-2 with TRBJ2-2; possible D gene TRBD2, 5 bases. Per the germline V gene, CDR1 is SGHAT and CDR2 is FQNNGV. The CDR3 totals 15 residues. Trimming pared 1 base from V and 3 bases from J, leaving 9 bases between. This chain's CDR3 is CASSLVPGDTGELFF. CDR3 nucleotides: TGTGCCAGCAGCTTAGTGCCCGGGGACACCGGGGAGCTGTTTTTT.

The V gene is TRBV27, the J gene TRBJ1-3; possibly TRBD1 for D (6 bases). The V end was cut by 6 bases, the J end by 1 base, with 10 bases between. This CDR3 is 14 amino acids long. The germline V gene has CDR1 MNHEY and CDR2 SMNVEV (reference sequence). CDR3 sequence: CASRRTGSGNTIYF. The DNA of the CDR3 is TGTGCCAGCAGGCGTACAGGGTCTGGAAACACCATATATTTT.

The gene calls are TRBV5-4 and TRBJ1-1; D remains unclear. The V gene lost 4 bases and the J gene lost 2 bases, with 15 bases spanning the gap. CDR1 is SGHNT, CDR2 YYREEE, per germline (reference sequence). This CDR3 spans 15 amino acids. The chain's CDR3 is CASSAPSQFNTEAFF. The CDR3 nucleotides are TGTGCCAGCAGCGCCCCGTCACAGTTCAACACTGAAGCTTTCTTT.

This rearrangement joins TRBV5-1 to TRBJ2-1; 12 bases align to TRBD2. Trimming at V came to 2 bases and at J to 7 bases, leaving 7 bases not matched to a gene. Looked up from germline, CDR1 is SGHRS and CDR2 is YFSETQ. This CDR3 is built from 16 residues. In DNA form, the CDR3 reads TGCGCCAGCAGCTTCCAACTCGGGACTAGCGGGAATGAGCAGTTCTTC. Residues: CASSFQLGTSGNEQFF.

The chain is built from TRBV7-8 and TRBJ2-2; 9 positions agree with TRBD1. The CDR3 is 15 residues long. J gave up 7 bases and V 4 bases, and 7 bases lay outside the gene matches. Germline V gives CDR1 SGHVS, CDR2 FQNEAQ. CDR3 sequence reads: CASSSWTGEGGELFF. CDR3 in DNA: TGTGCCAGCAGCTCTTGGACAGGGGAAGGCGGGGAGCTGTTTTTT.

The chain is built from TRBV5-6 and TRBJ2-3; 9 bases fit TRBD2. The junction had 11 bases not matched to a gene; V was cut back by 4 bases and J by 2 bases. This CDR3 comprises 17 residues. Per the germline V gene, CDR1 is SGHDT and CDR2 is YYEEEE. The CDR3 DNA follows: TGTGCCAGCAGCCCCCGGAGTAGCGGGAGACCCACAGATACGCAGTATTTT. It translates to CASSPRSSGRPTDTQYF.

This chain uses TRBV30 with TRBJ2-1, with D perhaps TRBD2 (6 bases). The CDR3 runs 14 residues. The ends were cut back, 3 bases at V and 3 bases at J, with 12 bases in the middle. Germline CDR1 and CDR2: GTSNPN and SVGIG (reference sequence). The CDR3, as DNA: TGTGCCTGGAGCCCCGGGACTTACTACAATGAGCAGTTCTTC. Its translation is CAWSPGTYYNEQFF.

CDR3 in DNA: TGTGCCAGCAGGAAACAGGGGGAGGGCACTGAAGCTTTCTTT. Translating gives CASRKQGEGTEAFF. The genes are TRBV6-5 and TRBJ1-1; 8 bases are shared with TRBD1. V lost 6 bases, J lost 4 bases, and 7 bases stayed unmatched. The CDR3 runs to 14 residues. Germline V CDR1 and CDR2: MNHEY, SVGAGI.

This chain joins TRBV6-2 or TRBV6-3 and TRBJ1-1, with 8 bases lining up with TRBD1. CDR1 and CDR2 (germline): MNHEY, SVGEGT. This CDR3 has 13 residues. Trimming removed 6 bases from V and 5 bases from J; junction bases left unmatched: 5. CDR3 in amino acids: CASSTGGRTEAFF. CDR3 nucleotides: TGTGCCAGCAGCACAGGGGGGAGGACTGAAGCTTTCTTT.

The rearrangement uses TRBV27 and TRBJ1-2; no clear D. CDR3 size: 15 residues. The germline V gene has CDR1 MNHEY and CDR2 SMNVEV (reference sequence). V shed 0 bases and J shed 3 bases, with 11 bases lying between them. The CDR3 spells CASSLSPDSYYGYTF. The CDR3, as DNA: TGTGCCAGCAGTTTATCCCCGGACTCATACTATGGCTACACCTTC.

The chain combines TRBV29-1 with TRBJ1-1; perhaps TRBD1 as D (6 bases). V shed 7 bases and J shed 4 bases, with 13 bases lying between them. Germline assignment: CDR1 SQVTM and CDR2 ANQGSEA. This CDR3 comprises 12 residues. The CDR3 reads CSALRGGTEAFF. The CDR3 DNA sequence: TGCAGCGCCTTGAGGGGGGGCACTGAAGCTTTCTTT.

This clone was seen just once. The chain is built from TRBV7-8 and TRBJ2-7; 10 bases are a match to TRBD2. After removal of 3 bases from V and 0 bases from J, the junction contained 2 bases not matched to a gene. This CDR3 region has 15 residues. Germline lookup yields CDR1 SGHVS and CDR2 FQNEAQ. The CDR3 DNA is TGTGCCAGCAGCTTTCGGACTAGCGGCTCCTACGAGCAGTACTTC. Its translation: CASSFRTSGSYEQYF.

This clone was picked up one time. The CDR3 nucleotides read TGTGCCAGCAGTTCACTAGCGTTAGGAGCCAAAAACATTCAGTACTTC. The encoded protein is CASSSLALGAKNIQYF. The chain carries TRBV6-5 and TRBJ2-4; 7 bases fit TRBD2. The CDR3 sequence is 16 residues long. The V gene end was trimmed by 4 bases and the J gene end by 0 bases; junction bases not matched to a gene: 6. Looked up from germline, CDR1 is MNHEY and CDR2 is SVGAGI.